This passage covers 15 T cell receptor beta chains from one sample sequenced in a study of human thymus T cells. Obtained as resections during corrective heart surgery, the thymus tissue was then studied. Clones were read by immunoSEQ multiplex PCR, and TCRdb kept only the in-frame ones, dropping some. The sample contains tens of thousands of clones, roughly 95% of which appear only once. Sequenced: thymus tissue. These receptors were collected from a girl less than two years old with a congenital heart defect but otherwise immunologically healthy.

The chain joins TRBV18 to TRBJ2-4; D is undetermined. Deletions cut 3 bases from V and 0 bases from J, with 12 bases between. Germline V gene lookup returns CDR1 KGHSH and CDR2 LQKENI. The CDR3 sequence is 16 residues long. DNA of the CDR3: TGTGCCAGCTCACCGGCGCGACTCCTAGCCAAAAACATTCAGTACTTC. Its protein product is CASSPARLLAKNIQYF.

The chain combines TRBV2 with TRBJ1-2; perhaps TRBD1 as D (5 bases). CDR3 length: 17 residues. Germline loops: CDR1 SNHLY, CDR2 FYNNEI. Trimming took off 1 base at V and 0 bases at J, with 15 bases between the two ends. The CDR3 loop is CASSEGGSRAPNYGYTF. The DNA for the CDR3 is TGTGCCAGCAGTGAAGGGGGGTCGAGGGCACCTAACTATGGCTACACCTTC.

The V call is TRBV28, the J call TRBJ1-3; 8 nucleotides agree with TRBD1. The junction had 6 bases not matched to a gene; V was cut back by 3 bases and J by 5 bases. This CDR3 comprises 15 residues. Germline CDR1 and CDR2: MDHEN and SYDVKM. The CDR3 coding sequence is TGTGCCAGCAGTTTCCGGACAGGGAAGAGAAACACCATATATTTT. This sequence encodes CASSFRTGKRNTIYF.

The chain employs TRBV2 and TRBJ2-1; D is uncertain. Deletions cut 3 bases from V and 2 bases from J, with 8 bases between. This CDR3 spans 14 amino acids. The germline V gene encodes CDR1 SNHLY and CDR2 FYNNEI. The CDR3 sequence: CASSDRCPYNEQFF. DNA for the CDR3: TGTGCCAGCAGTGACCGATGCCCCTACAATGAGCAGTTCTTC.

The V gene is TRBV11-2, the J gene TRBJ2-7; TRBD1 might be the D (5 bases). V was cut by 3 bases and J by 3 bases, with 15 bases left in between. Germline V gene sequence: CDR1 SGHAT, CDR2 FQNNGV. CDR3 length: 15 residues. The CDR3 DNA follows: TGTGCCAGCAGCTTCCGCCAGGGTACCCGCTACGAGCAGTACTTC. Translating gives CASSFRQGTRYEQYF.

The chain has TRBV2 and TRBJ2-7; either TRBD1 or TRBD2 may fit D (5 bases each). V was cut by 9 bases and J by 3 bases, with 18 bases left in between. Germline CDR1 and CDR2: SNHLY and FYNNEI. The CDR3 has 14 amino acids. The CDR3 region is CARVRDPTNYEQYF. The CDR3 DNA follows: TGTGCCAGGGTCCGGGACCCGACTAACTACGAGCAGTACTTC.

The J gene is TRBJ1-2, the V gene TRBV29-1; the D gene is possibly TRBD1 (6 bases). The CDR3 sequence is 15 residues long. Trimming removed 5 bases at V and 6 bases at J, with 22 bases between. Germline V gives CDR1 SQVTM, CDR2 ANQGSEA. CDR3 region: CSVLGNQGIANGYTF. CDR3 coding DNA: TGCAGCGTTCTAGGAAACCAGGGGATCGCGAATGGCTACACCTTC.

This clone was detected once. The rearrangement joins TRBV28 to TRBJ1-5, with a possible D match to TRBD1 (6 bases). CDR1 is MDHEN, CDR2 SYDVKM, per germline. The V gene lost 6 bases and the J gene lost 0 bases, with 24 bases spanning the gap. This CDR3 has 19 residues. The DNA for the CDR3 is TGTGCCAGCAGCGGGGGGCGGGCCAGGGGCGAATATAGCAATCAGCCCCAGCATTTT. This gives the protein CASSGGRARGEYSNQPQHF.

V and J are TRBV10-1 and TRBJ1-5; weak D call: TRBD1 (5 bases). Germline assignment: CDR1 WNHNN and CDR2 SYGVQD (reference sequence). The length of the CDR3 is 17 residues. Trimming pared 4 bases from V and 1 base from J, leaving 17 bases between. The CDR3 nucleotides read TGCGCCAGCAGTGCCCCGAAGATAGGGGAGAGCAATCAGCCCCAGCATTTT. It translates to CASSAPKIGESNQPQHF.

This clone was seen a single time. The J gene is TRBJ2-3, the V gene TRBV18; D perhaps matches TRBD1 (6 bases). Between the trimmed V and J ends, which lost 3 bases and 1 base, there was a span of 11 bases. This CDR3 comprises 15 residues. From germline, CDR1 is KGHSH and CDR2 LQKENI. The CDR3 DNA sequence: TGTGCCAGCTCACCCAGGGGAGTGCGCACAGATACGCAGTATTTT. Its protein is CASSPRGVRTDTQYF.

The CDR3 region is CASSFNLSEEQYF. As DNA, the CDR3 is TGTGCCAGCTCCTTCAACCTGTCGGAGGAGCAGTACTTC. V gene TRBV2 combines with J gene TRBJ2-7; D ambiguous. The germline V gene encodes CDR1 SNHLY and CDR2 FYNNEI. The CDR3 runs 13 residues. V shed 8 bases and J shed 7 bases, with 18 bases lying between them.

V usage is TRBV7-8 and J usage is TRBJ2-2, with D perhaps matching TRBD2 (5 bases). V lost 1 base and J lost 4, with 16 bases in between. The CDR3 consists of 17 residues. Germline V gene data show CDR1 as SGHVS and CDR2 as FQNEAQ. CDR3 residues: CASSLVWSTGSTGELFF. As DNA, the CDR3 is TGTGCCAGCAGCTTAGTGTGGTCCACGGGGAGCACCGGGGAGCTGTTTTTT.

The V gene is TRBV18, the J gene TRBJ1-2; a weak D match, TRBD1 (5 bases). V dropped 2 bases and J dropped 0 bases, with 10 bases sitting between them. This CDR3 comprises 15 residues. Per germline, CDR1 KGHSH and CDR2 LQKENI. The CDR3 sequence: CASSPGGIANYGYTF. The CDR3 DNA is TGTGCCAGCTCACCAGGGGGAATCGCTAACTATGGCTACACCTTC.

This clone was counted once. V is TRBV27 and J is TRBJ1-2; tentatively, D is TRBD1 (5 bases). The V end lost 5 bases, the J end lost 6 bases, and 19 bases lay between the germline ends. This CDR3 contains 15 residues. Germline V lookup: CDR1 MNHEY, CDR2 SMNVEV (reference sequence). The CDR3 spells CASSSTDRIIDGYTF. For the CDR3, the DNA is TGTGCCAGCAGTAGCACCGACAGAATTATTGATGGCTACACCTTC.

The sample holds one count of this clone. The chain links TRBV6-6 to TRBJ2-1, with 14 bases fitting TRBD2. CDR1 is MNHNY, CDR2 SVGAGI, per germline (reference sequence). J lost 3 bases, V lost 6 bases, and 4 bases had no gene match. The CDR3 has 16 amino acids. This CDR3 is CASRRLAGGSYNEQFF. CDR3 nucleotide sequence: TGTGCCAGCAGAAGACTAGCGGGAGGGAGCTACAATGAGCAGTTCTTC.